The text below deals with one T cell receptor (beta chain). Its antigen is unknown. These data originate in a study of cytomegalovirus exposure and HLA in healthy donors. Findings and limits, study-wide: The majority of CMV-associated TCR beta chains were reported as apparently HLA-restricted in a later analysis. Reports indicated that the classifier achieved high specificity and sensitivity in diagnosing cytomegalovirus status. Some V segments (TRBV6-2 and TRBV6-3 among them) were excluded as indistinguishable.

Germline V lookup: CDR1 SNHLY, CDR2 FYNNEI. This CDR3 has 15 amino acids. J was trimmed by 4 bases and V by 6 bases; bases with no gene match: 5. The study ran its PCR with 60 Vbeta and 13 Jbeta primers. Sequencing used immunoSEQ multiplex PCR; TCRdb keeps in-frame clones, though not all of them. The sample includes about 220,000 clones, approximately 70% of them seen just once. The TCR sequence derives from a woman in her twenties or thirties in good health and CMV-seronegative. The source material was PBMCs. This sequence joins TRBV2 and TRBJ1-4; TRBD1 agrees at 10 bases. CDR3 loop: CASSARDRGNEKLFF. The CDR3 DNA is TGTGCCAGCAGCGCGAGGGACAGGGGTAATGAAAAACTGTTTTTT.